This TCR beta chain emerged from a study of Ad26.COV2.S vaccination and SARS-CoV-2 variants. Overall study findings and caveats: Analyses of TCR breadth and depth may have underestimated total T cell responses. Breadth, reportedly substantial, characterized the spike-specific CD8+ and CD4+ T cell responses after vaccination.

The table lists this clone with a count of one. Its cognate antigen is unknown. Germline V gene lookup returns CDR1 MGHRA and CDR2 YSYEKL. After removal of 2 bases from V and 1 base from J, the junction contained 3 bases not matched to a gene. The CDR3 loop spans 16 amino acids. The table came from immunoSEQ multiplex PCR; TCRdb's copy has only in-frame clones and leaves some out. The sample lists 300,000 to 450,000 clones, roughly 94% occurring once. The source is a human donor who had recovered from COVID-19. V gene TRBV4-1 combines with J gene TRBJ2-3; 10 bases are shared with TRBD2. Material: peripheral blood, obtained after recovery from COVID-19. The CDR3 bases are TGCGCCAGCAGCCAACTTCTAGCGGGGGGCACAGATACGCAGTATTTT. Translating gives CASSQLLAGGTDTQYF.